Following are 26 T cell receptor beta chains from one sample sequenced in a study of blood T cell repertoires in COVID-19. Assay used: immunoSEQ multiplex PCR; TCRdb lists only in-frame clones, some missing. The table lists roughly 200,000 clones, more than 75% of them singletons. Sequenced input: peripheral blood. All receptors derive from a woman in her forties or fifties with active or convalescent COVID-19.

About this clone itself: Other DNA sequences in the same sample also yield this CDR3. V gene TRBV28 combines with J gene TRBJ2-7; 11 bases are a match to TRBD1. Losses at the gene ends were 6 bases for V and 3 bases for J; bases not matched to a gene: 7. Germline assignment: CDR1 MDHEN and CDR2 SYDVKM. The CDR3 spans 15 residues. The DNA of the CDR3 is TGTGCCAGCAGCCCTGCCGGGACAGGGGGCTACGAGCAGTACTTC. Protein sequence: CASSPAGTGGYEQYF.

The chain combines TRBV5-1 with TRBJ2-3; TRBD2 is a possible D gene (5 bases). Trimming cost V 1 base and J 0 bases, with 15 bases left between them. The V gene's germline CDR1 is SGHRS and CDR2 YFSETQ. The CDR3 is made up of 17 amino acids. In DNA, the CDR3 is TGCGCCAGCAGCTTGTCGGGGTCTACGATTAGCACAGATACGCAGTATTTT. It encodes CASSLSGSTISTDTQYF.

The chain carries TRBV19 and TRBJ1-2; perhaps TRBD1 as D (5 bases). There are 14 residues in the CDR3. The V gene's germline CDR1 is LNHDA and CDR2 SQIVND (reference sequence). Trimming stripped 5 bases from V and 4 bases from J, with 14 bases between. This CDR3 reads CASSLGDSSYGYTF. The CDR3 nucleotides read TGTGCCAGTAGTCTGGGCGACAGCTCCTATGGCTACACCTTC.

The chain combines TRBV5-4 with TRBJ1-1, with D tentatively TRBD1 (6 bases). The CDR3 loop spans 15 amino acids. Germline V lookup: CDR1 SGHNT, CDR2 YYREEE (reference sequence). Trimming stripped 4 bases from V and 1 base from J, with 14 bases between. The CDR3 region has the DNA TGTGCCAGCAGCAGCTACGCGACAGGGAACACTGAAGCTTTCTTT. Amino acids: CASSSYATGNTEAFF.

The chain links TRBV5-6 to TRBJ1-1; D not certain. The V end was cut by 6 bases, the J end by 1 base, with 16 bases between. The CDR3 extends over 15 amino acids. CDR1 SGHDT and CDR2 YYEEEE come from the germline V gene. In DNA, the CDR3 is TGTGCCAGCACCGATCGGCCAGGAGGGAACACTGAAGCTTTCTTT. Amino acids: CASTDRPGGNTEAFF.

CDR3 DNA: TGTGCCAGCAGTTTTATACCGGGACAGGGGGAGAATGGCTACACCTTC. This gives the protein CASSFIPGQGENGYTF. The rearrangement links TRBV28 to TRBJ1-2, with 11 bases lining up with TRBD1. J lost 6 bases, V lost 3 bases, and 9 bases had no gene match. The V gene's germline CDR1 is MDHEN and CDR2 SYDVKM. This CDR3 has 16 residues.

The CDR3 reads CASSPTGADTQYF. For the CDR3, the DNA is TGTGCCAGCAGCCCCACGGGGGCAGATACGCAGTATTTT. The chain combines TRBV7-9 with TRBJ2-3; possible D gene TRBD2, 6 bases. CDR3 length: 13 residues. V was pared by 5 bases and J by 4 bases, with 10 bases between. Germline V gene data show CDR1 as SEHNR and CDR2 as FQNEAQ (reference sequence). Complete variable domain (other parts from reference TRBV7-9 and TRBJ2-3): DTGVSQNPRHKITKRGQNVTFRCDPISEHNRLYWYRQTLGQGPEFLTYFQNEAQLEKSRLLSDRFSAERPKGSFSTLEIQRTEQGDSAMYLCASSPTGADTQYFGPGTRLTVL.

The CDR3, as DNA: TGTGCCAGCTCACCACCATCGGGACAGGGAATTAATAGCAATCAGCCCCAGCATTTT. Translating gives CASSPPSGQGINSNQPQHF. The chain couples TRBV18 to TRBJ1-5, with 9 bases fitting TRBD1. CDR1 is KGHSH and CDR2 is LQKENI in the germline V gene. With V trimmed by 0 bases and J by 0 bases, 9 bases remained unmatched. CDR3 size: 19 residues.

This rearrangement joins TRBV15 to TRBJ1-4; TRBD1 is a possible D gene (5 bases). CDR1 LNHNV and CDR2 YYDKDF come from the germline V gene (reference sequence). V was pared by 5 bases and J by 3 bases, with 10 bases between. The CDR3 is made up of 14 amino acids. In DNA, the CDR3 is TGTGCCACCAGCGGGACTCCTTCTAATGAAAAACTGTTTTTT. It codes for CATSGTPSNEKLFF.

The V call is TRBV10-3, the J call TRBJ1-1; perhaps TRBD1 as D (5 bases). The CDR3 is made up of 12 amino acids. Germline loops: CDR1 ENHRY, CDR2 SYGVKD. With 10 bases removed from V and 4 bases from J, the gap between germline ends came to 13 bases. CDR3 in amino acids: CATREEVTEAFF. In nucleotides, the CDR3 is TGTGCCACCAGGGAGGAGGTCACTGAAGCTTTCTTT.

This clone was observed a single time. The V gene is TRBV19, the J gene TRBJ2-3; maybe TRBD1 (6 bases). The ends were cut back, 4 bases at V and 3 bases at J, with 8 bases in the middle. The CDR3 consists of 13 residues. The V gene's germline CDR1 is LNHDA and CDR2 SQIVND (reference sequence). The CDR3 bases are TGTGCCAGTAGTACAACAGGGACAGATACGCAGTATTTT. Its translation is CASSTTGTDTQYF.

The chain uses TRBV27 and TRBJ2-2, with D tentatively TRBD2 (5 bases). CDR3 length equals 14 residues. Trimming pared 3 bases from V and 4 bases from J, leaving 9 bases between. Germline-derived CDR1 and CDR2 are MNHEY and SMNVEV (reference sequence). The CDR3 sequence: CASSLDLPTGELFF. The CDR3 nucleotides are TGTGCCAGCAGTTTGGACTTACCCACCGGGGAGCTGTTTTTT.

The rearrangement joins TRBV6-5 to TRBJ1-1; 7 nucleotides match TRBD1. V was clipped by 10 bases and J by 5 bases; unmatched bases: 10. Germline CDR1 MNHEY, CDR2 SVGAGI. This CDR3 contains 13 residues. CDR3 amino acids: CATPDRFKTEAFF. DNA of the CDR3: TGTGCCACCCCGGACAGGTTCAAGACTGAAGCTTTCTTT.

The chain has TRBV28 and TRBJ2-1; the match to TRBD1 covers 8 bases. Germline values: CDR1 MDHEN, CDR2 SYDVKM. The CDR3 contains 15 residues. V shed 5 bases, J shed 7 bases, and the junction held 10 bases outside the gene matches. CDR3 nucleotide sequence: TGTGCCAGCAGTCCCGCCCGCAGGGGGCTAAATGAGCAGTTCTTC. It encodes CASSPARRGLNEQFF.

As for this clone: Other DNA sequences in this sample translate to the same CDR3. The genes are TRBV19 and TRBJ2-5, with 7 nucleotides matching TRBD2. Germline loops: CDR1 LNHDA, CDR2 SQIVND (reference sequence). The trim removed 5 bases at V and 4 bases at J, leaving 4 bases unmatched. The CDR3 contains 13 residues. CDR3 bases: TGTGCCAGTAGTCCGGGGGGAGGAGAGACCCAGTACTTC. It is translated as CASSPGGGETQYF.

V usage is TRBV4-3 and J usage is TRBJ2-2; D gene uncertain. This CDR3 region has 15 residues. The germline V gene encodes CDR1 LGHNA and CDR2 YSLEER. The germline V and J ends were trimmed by 0 bases and 6 bases, with 11 bases remaining between them. The CDR3 loop reads CASSQDSHPSGELFF. CDR3 nucleotide sequence: TGCGCCAGCAGCCAAGATAGCCACCCGTCCGGGGAGCTGTTTTTT.

The chain carries TRBV14 and TRBJ1-2, with D maybe TRBD1 (6 bases). Germline assignment: CDR1 SGHDN and CDR2 FVKESK. Trimming shortened V by 4 bases and J by 0 bases, and 12 bases separated the two germline ends. The CDR3 covers 15 residues. CDR3 nucleotide sequence: TGTGCCAGCAGCCCGGCGGGGGGCGCTAACTATGGCTACACCTTC. Translating gives CASSPAGGANYGYTF.

This chain connects TRBV4-1 to TRBJ1-2; tentative D call: TRBD1 (5 bases). Between the trimmed V and J ends, which lost 0 bases and 5 bases, there was a span of 16 bases. CDR1 and CDR2 from the germline V gene are MGHRA and YSYEKL. CDR3 size: 16 residues. The DNA of the CDR3 is TGCGCCAGCAGCCAAGATAGGCCGGGACGGGAGTATGGCTACACCTTC. It encodes CASSQDRPGREYGYTF.

This clone was seen only a few times. This chain's CDR3 is CASTTDRESTGYTF. The CDR3 region has the DNA TGTGCCAGTACCACGGACAGGGAATCGACTGGCTACACCTTC. This rearrangement joins TRBV19 to TRBJ1-2, with 8 bases aligning to TRBD1. CDR3 length equals 14 residues. J lost 7 bases, V lost 7 bases, and 11 bases had no gene match. Germline CDR1 is LNHDA and CDR2 is SQIVND (reference sequence).

This clone was seen a few times. The chain carries TRBV3-1 (or the pseudogene TRBV3-2) and TRBJ1-1; weak D call: TRBD1 (5 bases). With 4 bases removed from V and 5 bases from J, the gap between germline ends came to 17 bases. The CDR3 length is 15 residues. Germline loops: CDR1 LGHDT, CDR2 YNNKEL (reference sequence). The DNA for the CDR3 is TGTGCCAGCAGCCCTTTGAGCGGCGGGGGAACTGAAGCTTTCTTT. The encoded protein is CASSPLSGGGTEAFF.

This clone was recorded many times. The rearrangement joins TRBV27 to TRBJ2-5, with D possibly TRBD2 on 5 matching bases. The CDR3 spans 14 residues. Germline V lookup: CDR1 MNHEY, CDR2 SMNVEV (reference sequence). V dropped 6 bases and J dropped 5 bases, with 16 bases sitting between them. The DNA for the CDR3 is TGTGCCAGCAGGCCCGACTATGCCCGGGAGACCCAGTACTTC. Protein sequence: CASRPDYARETQYF.

The V and J genes are TRBV15 and TRBJ2-1, with 13 bases identical to TRBD2. The V and J ends lost 6 bases and 8 bases, in that order; junction bases with no gene match: 4. Germline V gene lookup returns CDR1 LNHNV and CDR2 YYDKDF (reference sequence). The CDR3 totals 14 residues. The CDR3 nucleotides read TGTGCCACCAGAAAACTAGCGGGAGGGGATGAGCAGTTCTTC. Protein product: CATRKLAGGDEQFF. Combining the CDR3 with reference TRBV15 and TRBJ2-1 gives the whole variable domain DAMVIQNPRYQVTQFGKPVTLSCSQTLNHNVMYWYQQKSSQAPKLLFHYYDKDFNNEADTPDNFQSRRPNTSFCFLDIRSPGLGDTAMYLCATRKLAGGDEQFFGPGTRLTVL.

J is TRBJ2-7 and V is TRBV19; D ambiguous. Trimming stripped 6 bases from V and 3 bases from J, with 12 bases between. CDR1 and CDR2 (germline): LNHDA, SQIVND (reference sequence). The CDR3 sequence is 13 residues long. CDR3 DNA: TGTGCCAGTAGCACTTTTGGCGGCTACGAGCAGTACTTC. Protein product: CASSTFGGYEQYF. Drawing the rest from reference TRBV19 and TRBJ2-7, the complete variable domain is DGGITQSPKYLFRKEGQNVTLSCEQNLNHDAMYWYRQDPGQGLRLIYYSQIVNDFQKGDIAEGYSVSREKKESFPLTVTSAQKNPTAFYLCASSTFGGYEQYFGPGTRLTVT.

The chain uses TRBV7-8 and TRBJ2-7; D might be TRBD1 (6 bases). Germline CDR1 reads SGHVS; CDR2 reads FQNEAQ. This CDR3 is built from 16 residues. V lost 7 bases, J lost 0 bases, and 19 bases lay in between. CDR3 DNA sequence: TGTGCCAGCACCCTACGGGACGACAGGCCCTCCTACGAGCAGTACTTC. It codes for CASTLRDDRPSYEQYF.

This rearrangement joins TRBV6-1 to TRBJ2-7; D is unclear. The length of the CDR3 is 15 residues. Trimming shortened V by 1 base and J by 4 bases, and 14 bases separated the two germline ends. The germline gives CDR1 MNHNS, CDR2 SASEGT. CDR3 coding DNA: TGTGCCAGCAGTGAAGGGGCAGTACCTCCTTACGAGCAGTACTTC. Encoded protein: CASSEGAVPPYEQYF.

The V call is TRBV10-3, the J call TRBJ1-1; D gene ambiguous. CDR1 ENHRY and CDR2 SYGVKD come from the germline V gene. The CDR3 consists of 14 residues. Trimming took off 7 bases at V and 4 bases at J, with 16 bases between the two ends. The CDR3 coding sequence is TGTGCCATCACCAAGAGGGAACCGGCCACTGAAGCTTTCTTT. It is translated as CAITKREPATEAFF.